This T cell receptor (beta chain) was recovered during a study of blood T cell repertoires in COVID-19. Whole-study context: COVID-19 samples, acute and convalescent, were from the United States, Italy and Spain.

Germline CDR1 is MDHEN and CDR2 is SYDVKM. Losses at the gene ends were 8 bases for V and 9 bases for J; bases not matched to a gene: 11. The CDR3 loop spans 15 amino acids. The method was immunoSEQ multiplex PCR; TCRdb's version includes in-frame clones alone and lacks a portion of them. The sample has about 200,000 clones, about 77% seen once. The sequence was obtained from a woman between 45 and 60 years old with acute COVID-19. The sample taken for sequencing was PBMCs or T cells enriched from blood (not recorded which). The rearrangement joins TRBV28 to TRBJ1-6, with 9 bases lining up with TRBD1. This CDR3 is CASLSGTGRFSPLHF. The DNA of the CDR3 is TGTGCCAGCCTCTCGGGGACAGGGAGATTTTCACCCCTCCACTTT.